The 15 T cell receptor delta chains given below trace back to one sample, sequenced in a study of γδ T cells in repeated Plasmodium falciparum infection. TCRdb reran clone calling via CATT on the multiplex PCR reads. The sample contains some 100,000 delta-chain clones, approximately 1.4% of which appear only once. Vgamma9/Vdelta2+ and Vdelta2-negative gammadelta T cells were flow-sorted from PBMC for bulk sequencing. Sequenced sample: gamma-delta T cells from blood. All receptors derive from a pool of human donors (malaria-infected and uninfected, not separated).

A note on this clone: This DNA's translation and the protein TCRdb lists, from a much larger clone, do not match at residue 14, likely due to a read error; the protein shown is translated from the DNA. V usage is TRDV1 and J usage is TRDJ1; 10 bases match TRDD3. Trimming took 1 base from V and 9 from J; bases not matched to a gene: 14. The CDR3 totals 17 residues. The germline V gene has CDR1 TSWWSYY and CDR2 QGS. The CDR3 DNA reads as TGTGCTCTTGGGGAACCGCTTCCCACGTGGGGGATACCGGAACTCATCTTT. This encodes CALGEPLPTWGIPELIF.

On this clone itself: A read error may be the cause here, since a much bigger clone is one base away. The V gene is TRDV1, the J gene TRDJ1, with TRDD2 as a possible D gene (5 bases). TCRdb records no J gene; here it was assigned by comparing the DNA to germline. The CDR3 extends over 16 amino acids. The germline V gene encodes CDR1 TSWWSYY and CDR2 QGS. Trimming stripped 4 bases from V and 0 bases from J, with 15 bases between. As DNA, the CDR3 is TGTGCTCTTGGGGGGCTTCCGGTACGTGACACCGATAAACTCATCTTT. This sequence encodes CALGGLPVRDTDKLIF.

A remark on this clone: This DNA's translation and the protein TCRdb lists, from a much larger clone, do not match at residue 3, likely due to a read error; the protein shown is translated from the DNA. The chain links TRDV3 to TRDJ1, with 9 bases aligning to TRDD3. Germline lookup yields CDR1 TVYSNPD and CDR2 GDNSRS (reference sequence). This CDR3 is 16 amino acids long. The trim removed 5 bases at V and 5 bases at J, leaving 18 bases unmatched. CDR3 residues: CAVSTTVAGGSDKLIF. The CDR3 DNA reads TGTGCCGTTTCAACTACGGTTGCTGGGGGATCAGATAAACTCATCTTT.

The sample holds many counts of this clone. Its ends do not fully match the called genes, so a read error is possible. This CDR3 is also generated by other DNA sequences in the sample. V and J are TRDV1 and TRDJ1; 10 bases align to TRDD3. Per the germline V gene, CDR1 is TSWWSYY and CDR2 is QGS. The CDR3 is 18 amino acids. Written as DNA, the CDR3 is TGTGCTCTTGGGGAAGGCCTTGTTGGGGGATACATGACCGATAAACCCATCTTT. This gives the protein CALGEGLVGGYMTDKPIF.

Concerning this clone itself: It is likely a read error: a sequence one base away is far more abundant. Other DNA sequences of this sample code for an identical CDR3. The CDR3 here is CALGVQVLGEKLIF. CDR3 bases: TGTGCTCTCGGGGTCCAGGTACTGGGGGAAAAACTCATCTTT. The chain carries TRDV1 and TRDJ1; the match to TRDD3 covers 9 bases. TCRdb is silent on the J gene; assignment here came from matching the DNA to germline. This CDR3 region has 14 residues. Germline V gene data show CDR1 as TSWWSYY and CDR2 as QGS.

This clone was seen a handful of times. TCRdb's listed protein matches a much larger clone and diverges from this DNA's translation at residue 3, likely through a read error; the protein shown comes from the DNA. The rearrangement joins TRDV1 to TRDJ1; TRDD3 matches 8 bases. The CDR3 extends over 21 amino acids. From germline, CDR1 is TSWWSYY and CDR2 QGS. The CDR3 DNA is TGTGCTCCTGGGACGGGGTCCTACACTACTGGGGGGTATGGGGACCCCGATAAACTCATCTTT. This encodes CAPGTGSYTTGGYGDPDKLIF.

A remark on this clone: A far larger clone is a single base away, which makes a read error likely. Within the sample, other DNA sequences also encode this same CDR3. This chain joins TRDV2 and TRDJ1; D is undetermined. No J segment appears in TCRdb, so it was assigned here by matching the sequence to germline. CDR3 length: 16 amino acids. Germline CDR1 GEAIGNYY, CDR2 EKD. The CDR3 DNA reads TGTGCTTGTGACACCATTCTGCGGGAGATCACCGATAAACTCATCTTT. It encodes CACDTILREITDKLIF.

The sample holds many counts of this clone. TCRdb's protein, taken from a much larger clone, differs from this DNA's translation at residue 7, likely owing to a read error; the protein displayed comes from the DNA. The J gene is TRDJ1, the V gene TRDV2; 9 bases align to TRDD3. CDR1 is GEAIGNYY and CDR2 is EKD in the germline V gene. The CDR3 runs 17 residues. The V and J ends lost 0 bases and 2 bases, in that order; junction bases with no gene match: 9. The DNA of the CDR3 is TGTGCCTGTGACACCGTGAGCCTGGGGGATCCTACCGATAAACTCATCTTT. Translated, it gives CACDTVSLGDPTDKLIF.

For this clone: The TCRdb protein, from a much larger clone, departs from this DNA's translation at residue 15, likely by read error; the protein shown derives from the DNA. The V and J genes are TRDV1 and TRDJ1; D perhaps matches TRDD3 (5 bases). The CDR3 is 20 amino acids. Germline CDR1 reads TSWWSYY; CDR2 reads QGS. V was cut by 5 bases and J by 6 bases, with 34 bases left in between. CDR3 region: CALGPPNGGTPVVGSHKLIF. The CDR3 region has the DNA TGTGCTCTTGGGCCCCCGAATGGTGGCACCCCGGTTGTGGGGAGTCATAAACTCATCTTT.

This clone has just a few counts. The protein that TCRdb holds for this DNA derives from a much larger clone and differs from the translated DNA at residue 9, which likely indicates a read error; the protein shown here is translated from the DNA. This chain connects TRDV1 to TRDJ1; D unresolved. No J gene was available from TCRdb, and it was assigned here by a germline match of the DNA. The CDR3 runs to 12 residues. Trimming stripped 2 bases from V and 10 bases from J, with 11 bases between. Germline lookup yields CDR1 TSWWSYY and CDR2 QGS. CDR3 sequence: CALGELRYRLIF. In DNA, the CDR3 is TGTGCTCTTGGGGAATTGCGGTATAGACTCATCTTT.

This clone occurred a few times. TCRdb assigns this DNA the protein of a much larger clone, which departs from its translation at residue 19; this likely reflects a read error, and the protein shown comes from translating the DNA. The CDR3 reads CALGELRDLWMDLYTDKLTF. The DNA of the CDR3 is TGTGCTCTTGGGGAACTACGAGACCTCTGGATGGACCTGTACACCGATAAACTCACCTTT. This sequence joins TRDV1 and TRDJ1; D call uncertain. Per the germline V gene, CDR1 is TSWWSYY and CDR2 is QGS. This CDR3 has 20 residues.

This clone was recorded many times. This chain connects TRDV1 to TRDJ1; D not resolved. No J segment appears in TCRdb, so it was assigned here by matching the sequence to germline. Trimming removed 7 bases from V and 0 bases from J, with 12 bases in between. Per germline, CDR1 TSWWSYY and CDR2 QGS. The CDR3 is 14 residues long. The CDR3, as DNA: TGTGCTCTTGATATCACCTCGTACACCGATAAACTCATCTTT. This encodes CALDITSYTDKLIF.

The sample holds a few counts of this clone. TCRdb shows a much larger clone's protein in place of this DNA's translation, and the two differ at residue 13, likely through a read error; the protein shown is translated from the DNA. The V and J genes are TRDV2 and TRDJ1, with a weak D call TRDD3 (5 bases). TCRdb supplies no J gene; here it was assigned by aligning the nucleotide sequence to germline. The V end was cut by 1 base, the J end by 0 bases, with 23 bases between. The CDR3 contains 19 residues. Germline V gives CDR1 GEAIGNYY, CDR2 EKD. CDR3 nucleotide sequence: TGTGCCTGTGACACGGTTCCGGCTTTTCTGGGTGAACACACCGATAAACTCATCTTT. Its translation is CACDTVPAFLGEHTDKLIF.

To note about this clone: A read error is likely here: a far larger clone is one base away. Other DNA sequences of this sample code for an identical CDR3. This chain uses TRDV1 with TRDJ1; 7 nucleotides align to TRDD3. CDR3 length: 20 amino acids. With 5 bases clipped from V and 1 base from J, the junction kept 22 bases outside the gene matches. Germline CDR1 is TSWWSYY and CDR2 is QGS. DNA for the CDR3: TGTGCTCTTGGGCCTATGTCTACTTACTGGGGAATACTGTTCACCGATAAACTCATCTTT. It encodes CALGPMSTYWGILFTDKLIF.

Details on this clone: A read error likely explains this, since a far larger clone differs by one base. V usage is TRDV2 and J usage is TRDJ1; D is possibly TRDD3 (5 bases). The J gene is absent in TCRdb and was assigned here via DNA matching to germline. This CDR3 has 16 amino acids. The germline V gene has CDR1 GEAIGNYY and CDR2 EKD. CDR3 bases: TGCGCCTGTGACCCCCGGAAGGGGAAGTACACCGATAAACTCATCTTT. Encoded protein: CACDPRKGKYTDKLIF.